The 2 T cell receptor beta chains listed next were all sequenced from one sample in a study of blood T cell repertoires in COVID-19. Sequencing was performed with immunoSEQ multiplex PCR; in TCRdb, only in-frame clones are kept and a portion is missing. The repertoire holds roughly 140,000 clones, with 84% as singletons. Sequencing was performed on peripheral blood. The receptors originated from a human donor in a cohort sampled during active COVID-19.

The chain recombines TRBV4-1 with TRBJ2-6; 7 bases are shared with TRBD1. The V gene end was trimmed by 0 bases and the J gene end by 7 bases; junction bases not matched to a gene: 15. The CDR3 has 19 residues. Germline V CDR1 and CDR2: MGHRA, YSYEKL. The CDR3 loop is CASSQETGRPSLLANVLTF. CDR3 DNA sequence: TGCGCCAGCAGCCAAGAGACAGGGCGTCCCTCTCTGCTAGCCAACGTCCTGACTTTC.

The rearrangement uses TRBV15 and TRBJ2-3, with TRBD2 identical over 8 bases. The ends lost 9 bases at V and 0 bases at J; junction bases unmatched: 2. This CDR3 has 13 residues. In germline, CDR1 is LNHNV, CDR2 YYDKDF (reference sequence). In nucleotides, the CDR3 is TGTGCCACGCGGGGGGCCAGCACAGATACGCAGTATTTT. It encodes CATRGASTDTQYF.